The clone carrying this T cell receptor beta chain was recorded at least ten times. What it recognizes is unknown. These data originate in a study of CD8 T cells in ankylosing spondylitis. The germline V gene encodes CDR1 SGHRS and CDR2 YFSETQ. V was pared by 4 bases and J by 9 bases, with 9 bases of the junction left unmatched. CDR3 length: 14 residues. Study outcomes and limitations: Reportedly, disease-linked clones are significantly enriched in ankylosing spondylitis patients' matched synovial fluid. Blood from ankylosing spondylitis patients appeared to carry a characteristic roughly 8-variant TCR beta motif.

Generation of TCR beta libraries employed quantitative 5'-RACE incorporating molecular barcodes. From the 5' RACE reads, TCRdb called clonotypes with MiXCR, one entry per CDR3 protein. The sample carries 130,000 or so distinct CDR3 sequences, over 9.5% recorded once. The chain has TRBV5-1 and TRBJ1-5; 8 positions match TRBD1. The source is a female donor with ankylosing spondylitis or in good health (not recorded which). Specimen: blood, either unsorted or a sorted T cell fraction (not recorded which). The CDR3 spells CASSPTGADRPQHF. For the CDR3, the DNA is TGCGCCAGCAGCCCGACAGGGGCGGATCGGCCCCAGCATTTT. The entire variable domain, with the rest obtained from reference TRBV5-1 and TRBJ1-5, is as follows: KAGVTQTPRYLIKTRGQQVTLSCSPISGHRSVSWYQQTPGQGLQFLFEYFSETQRNKGNFPGRFSGRQFSNSRSEMNVSTLELGDSALYLCASSPTGADRPQHFGDGTRLSIL.